The 27 T cell receptor beta chains presented below share a single source sample, sequenced in a study of T cell responses to AZD1222 COVID-19 vaccine. Assay: immunoSEQ multiplex PCR; the TCRdb copy retains only in-frame clones and omits some. Of 75,000 to 85,000 clones detected, about nine tenths appear once; the ten largest clones hold around 1.4%. This material consisted of peripheral blood, taken 28 days after the second AZD1222 dose. These receptors came from an adult who received the AZD1222 COVID-19 vaccine.

The chain links TRBV6-6 to TRBJ1-1; D not resolved. Germline V gene lookup returns CDR1 MNHNY and CDR2 SVGAGI (reference sequence). The CDR3 spans 13 residues. V lost 7 bases and J lost 2, with 11 bases in between. CDR3 bases: TGTGCCAGCACCAAGATAGAAAACACTGAAGCTTTCTTT. Its protein is CASTKIENTEAFF.

This chain links TRBV4-1 with TRBJ1-1; maybe TRBD1 (6 bases). V was pared by 4 bases and J by 2 bases, with 14 bases between. Per the germline V gene, CDR1 is MGHRA and CDR2 is YSYEKL. The CDR3 runs to 15 residues. DNA of the CDR3: TGCGCCAGCAGCCTTCGGACAGTTACTAACACTGAAGCTTTCTTT. Residues: CASSLRTVTNTEAFF.

V is TRBV11-1 and J is TRBJ1-2; D remains ambiguous. The CDR3 is 16 residues long. Germline CDR1 SGHAT, CDR2 FQDESV (reference sequence). Between the trimmed V and J ends, which lost 5 bases and 4 bases, there was a span of 20 bases. The CDR3 sequence is CASSRSGSSTIYGYTF. The DNA of the CDR3 is TGTGCCAGCAGCCGATCGGGGAGCTCGACGATCTATGGCTACACCTTC. Using reference TRBV11-1 and TRBJ1-2 for the parts outside the CDR3, the full variable domain is EAEVAQSPRYKITEKSQAVAFWCDPISGHATLYWYRQILGQGPELLVQFQDESVVDDSQLPKDRFSAERLKGVDSTLKIQPAELGDSAMYLCASSRSGSSTIYGYTFGSGTRLTVV.

The V and J genes are TRBV5-1 and TRBJ2-1; D gene uncertain. The CDR3 runs to 14 residues. The V and J ends lost 0 bases and 2 bases respectively, with 6 bases between them. Germline CDR1 SGHRS, CDR2 YFSETQ. CDR3 nucleotide sequence: TGCGCCAGCAGCTTGGAGGGCCCCTACAATGAGCAGTTCTTC. It specifies CASSLEGPYNEQFF.

The rearrangement uses TRBV29-1 and TRBJ2-7; D call uncertain. The germline V gene has CDR1 SQVTM and CDR2 ANQGSEA. Trimming left V 3 bases short and J 0 bases short, with 6 bases between. This CDR3 region has 12 residues. The DNA of the CDR3 is TGCAGCGTTGAGATCCACTCCTACGAGCAGTACTTC. Translating it yields CSVEIHSYEQYF.

The rearrangement uses TRBV18 and TRBJ1-1; unclear D gene. V gave up 6 bases and J gave up 1 base, with 9 bases separating them. The germline gives CDR1 KGHSH, CDR2 LQKENI. CDR3 length: 13 residues. The CDR3 protein is CASSLERNTEAFF. The DNA of the CDR3 is TGTGCCAGCTCGCTGGAGCGGAACACTGAAGCTTTCTTT.

This clone was observed once. This sequence joins TRBV5-5 and TRBJ2-3; D gene uncertain. The V end was cut by 6 bases, the J end by 1 base, with 9 bases between. The CDR3 is made up of 13 amino acids. Germline CDR1 is SGHKS and CDR2 is YYEKEE (reference sequence). The CDR3 DNA sequence: TGTGCCAGCACCGCCTCGGGCACAGATACGCAGTATTTT. Translated, it gives CASTASGTDTQYF.

V usage is TRBV30 and J usage is TRBJ1-1; D gene ambiguous. The V end lost 1 base, the J end lost 0 bases, and 9 bases lay between the germline ends. Germline CDR1 and CDR2: GTSNPN and SVGIG (reference sequence). This CDR3 comprises 14 residues. In nucleotides, the CDR3 is TGTGCCTGGAGTGGTACCTGGGTGAACACTGAAGCTTTCTTT. Its protein is CAWSGTWVNTEAFF.

The V and J genes are TRBV6-2 or TRBV6-3 and TRBJ2-6; D remains ambiguous. The CDR3 totals 17 residues. CDR1 MNHEY and CDR2 SVGEGT come from the germline V gene. V lost 3 bases to trimming and J lost 3 bases, with 15 bases between them. In DNA, the CDR3 is TGTGCCAGCAGTTATTCCTCCACACCGGGTGGGGCCAACGTCCTGACTTTC. Encoded protein: CASSYSSTPGGANVLTF.

The chain employs TRBV2 and TRBJ2-7; no firm D call. V lost 2 bases and J 4 bases, leaving 6 bases between the germline ends. CDR3 length: 12 residues. The germline gives CDR1 SNHLY, CDR2 FYNNEI. The CDR3 loop reads CASSEPQYEQYF. The CDR3 DNA reads as TGTGCCAGCAGTGAACCCCAGTACGAGCAGTACTTC. Combining the CDR3 with reference TRBV2 and TRBJ2-7 gives the whole variable domain EPEVTQTPSHQVTQMGQEVILRCVPISNHLYFYWYRQILGQKVEFLVSFYNNEISEKSEIFDDQFSVERPDGSNFTLKIRSTKLEDSAMYFCASSEPQYEQYFGPGTRLTVT.

The V and J genes are TRBV3-1 (or the pseudogene TRBV3-2) and TRBJ2-2, with no clear D. CDR1 is LGHDT, CDR2 YNNKEL, per germline (reference sequence). Deletions cut 4 bases from V and 8 bases from J, with 8 bases between. The CDR3 runs to 12 residues. The CDR3 here is CASSPLGGELFF. The CDR3 region has the DNA TGTGCCAGCAGCCCACTGGGGGGGGAGCTGTTTTTT.

On this clone itself: The sample carries other DNA sequences with the same CDR3. The chain couples TRBV6-2 or TRBV6-3 to TRBJ2-2, with 9 bases aligning to TRBD1. V shed 5 bases, J shed 5 bases, and the junction held 3 bases outside the gene matches. The CDR3 extends over 14 amino acids. The germline V gene encodes CDR1 MNHEY and CDR2 SVGEGT. CDR3 bases: TGTGCCAGCAGTAGGACAGGGGATACCGGGGAGCTGTTTTTT. This translates into CASSRTGDTGELFF.

The rearrangement joins TRBV9 to TRBJ2-7; possibly TRBD2 for D (5 bases). V gave up 7 bases and J gave up 3 bases, with 23 bases separating them. This CDR3 region has 16 residues. Per germline, CDR1 SGDLS and CDR2 YYNGEE. For the CDR3, the DNA is TGTGCCAGCTCTCCACCCGAGGGTAGAAGCTACTACGAGCAGTACTTC. This encodes CASSPPEGRSYYEQYF. Full variable domain (remainder filled in from reference TRBV9 and TRBJ2-7): DSGVTQTPKHLITATGQRVTLRCSPRSGDLSVYWYQQSLDQGLQFLIQYYNGEERAKGNILERFSAQQFPDLHSELNLSSLELGDSALYFCASSPPEGRSYYEQYFGPGTRLTVT.

The chain carries TRBV28 and TRBJ2-2; 7 bases align to TRBD1. V trimming: 5 bases; J trimming: 4 bases; junction bases outside the gene matches: 7. This CDR3 contains 15 residues. CDR1 MDHEN and CDR2 SYDVKM come from the germline V gene. The CDR3 protein is CASSKIGTATGELFF. The CDR3 DNA sequence: TGTGCCAGCAGTAAGATCGGGACAGCCACCGGGGAGCTGTTTTTT.

This clone showed up just once. V usage is TRBV15 and J usage is TRBJ2-7, with a tentative D call TRBD1 (6 bases). Germline CDR1 reads LNHNV; CDR2 reads YYDKDF (reference sequence). The CDR3 loop spans 13 amino acids. Trimming removed 8 bases at V and 0 bases at J, with 11 bases between. The DNA for the CDR3 is TGTGCCACCTCCCGGGACAACTCCTACGAGCAGTACTTC. Protein: CATSRDNSYEQYF.

The chain couples TRBV19 to TRBJ2-5; 8 bases are a match to TRBD1. The length of the CDR3 is 13 residues. V was pared by 8 bases and J by 4 bases, with 6 bases of the junction left unmatched. Germline CDR1 is LNHDA and CDR2 is SQIVND (reference sequence). The CDR3 reads CASSDRVGETQYF. CDR3 nucleotide sequence: TGTGCCAGTTCGGACAGGGTAGGAGAGACCCAGTACTTC.

Regarding this clone: A read error may account for a junction end that differs from germline. CDR3 protein: CASSVEGGPRVF. In DNA form, the CDR3 reads TGTGCCAGCAGCGTTGAGGGGGGGCCTAGGGTCTTC. This sequence joins TRBV9 and TRBJ2-1, with D possibly TRBD2 on 7 matching bases. Per the germline V gene, CDR1 is SGDLS and CDR2 is YYNGEE. The CDR3 length is 12 residues.

This clone was counted a few times. The gene calls are TRBV13 and TRBJ2-7; D might be TRBD2 (6 bases). The germline CDR1 and CDR2 sequences are PRHDT and FYEKMQ (reference sequence). The CDR3 covers 16 residues. The ends were cut back, 4 bases at V and 3 bases at J, with 19 bases in the middle. CDR3 DNA sequence: TGTGCCAGCAGCTCCTCTGGGCTCTTCGGGAGCTACGAGCAGTACTTC. This encodes CASSSSGLFGSYEQYF.

The chain links TRBV6-5 to TRBJ1-6, with TRBD1 as a possible D gene (5 bases). Germline lookup yields CDR1 MNHEY and CDR2 SVGAGI. With 2 bases removed from V and 8 bases from J, the gap between germline ends came to 10 bases. The CDR3 runs to 14 residues. The CDR3 sequence is CASSYGGGHSPLHF. The CDR3 DNA is TGTGCCAGCAGTTACGGGGGAGGGCATTCACCCCTCCACTTT.

J is TRBJ1-2 and V is TRBV25-1; D unresolved. This CDR3 has 11 amino acids. Deletions cut 7 bases from V and 8 bases from J, with 11 bases between. Germline CDR1 is MGHDK and CDR2 is SYGVNS. CDR3 in DNA: TGTGCCAGCAAAACTATGGTGGGCTACACCTTC. Encoded protein: CASKTMVGYTF.

V gene TRBV11-2 combines with J gene TRBJ1-5; D remains unclear. Per germline, CDR1 SGHAT and CDR2 FQNNGV. V dropped 3 bases and J dropped 11 bases, with 11 bases sitting between them. This CDR3 has 12 amino acids. CDR3 in DNA: TGTGCCAGCAGCTTTGGGCTTGGAGCCCAGCATTTT. Translated, it gives CASSFGLGAQHF.

J is TRBJ2-7 and V is TRBV19; D is perhaps TRBD2 (6 bases). Trimming left V 3 bases short and J 2 bases short, with 14 bases between. The CDR3 contains 15 residues. Germline-derived CDR1 and CDR2 are LNHDA and SQIVND (reference sequence). The CDR3 reads CASSIAPGDPYEQYF. The CDR3, as DNA: TGTGCCAGTAGTATTGCCCCGGGGGACCCCTACGAGCAGTACTTC. The entire variable domain, with the rest obtained from reference TRBV19 and TRBJ2-7, is as follows: DGGITQSPKYLFRKEGQNVTLSCEQNLNHDAMYWYRQDPGQGLRLIYYSQIVNDFQKGDIAEGYSVSREKKESFPLTVTSAQKNPTAFYLCASSIAPGDPYEQYFGPGTRLTVT.

The chain carries TRBV7-2 and TRBJ2-4; D not resolved. V lost 4 bases and J lost 1, with 17 bases in between. The CDR3 spans 17 residues. Per germline, CDR1 SGHTA and CDR2 FQGNSA. The CDR3 region is CASSWSRGSRAKNIQYF. The CDR3, as DNA: TGTGCCAGCAGCTGGTCAAGAGGTTCTAGGGCCAAAAACATTCAGTACTTC.

The chain carries TRBV27 and TRBJ1-5; possible D gene TRBD1, 5 bases. This CDR3 has 15 residues. CDR1 and CDR2 from the germline V gene are MNHEY and SMNVEV (reference sequence). Trimming removed 0 bases from V and 4 bases from J, with 10 bases in between. CDR3 DNA: TGTGCCAGCAGTTTATCGATTGGGGGGAATCAGCCCCAGCATTTT. Translating gives CASSLSIGGNQPQHF.

CDR3 bases: TGTGCCAGCAGCCCGTCCCGGGACAGGGGGAAACGCTATGGCTACACCTTC. Its translation is CASSPSRDRGKRYGYTF. This chain uses TRBV7-8 with TRBJ1-2, with TRBD1 matching over 11 bases. This CDR3 is built from 17 residues. The trim removed 5 bases at V and 4 bases at J, leaving 12 bases unmatched. CDR1 and CDR2 (germline): SGHVS, FQNEAQ.

This clone was observed a few times. This chain joins TRBV12-3 or TRBV12-4 and TRBJ1-5, with unresolved D. Trimming left V 8 bases short and J 1 base short, with 9 bases between. The length of the CDR3 is 13 residues. CDR3 nucleotide sequence: TGTGCCAGCTGCAAGGACAGCAATCAGCCCCAGCATTTT. Its translation is CASCKDSNQPQHF.

V is TRBV29-1 and J is TRBJ2-1; D ambiguous. Trimming shortened V by 5 bases and J by 5 bases, and 7 bases separated the two germline ends. CDR3 length equals 11 residues. Germline values: CDR1 SQVTM, CDR2 ANQGSEA. The CDR3 reads CSVRQNNEQFF. In DNA, the CDR3 is TGCAGCGTTCGACAAAACAATGAGCAGTTCTTC.